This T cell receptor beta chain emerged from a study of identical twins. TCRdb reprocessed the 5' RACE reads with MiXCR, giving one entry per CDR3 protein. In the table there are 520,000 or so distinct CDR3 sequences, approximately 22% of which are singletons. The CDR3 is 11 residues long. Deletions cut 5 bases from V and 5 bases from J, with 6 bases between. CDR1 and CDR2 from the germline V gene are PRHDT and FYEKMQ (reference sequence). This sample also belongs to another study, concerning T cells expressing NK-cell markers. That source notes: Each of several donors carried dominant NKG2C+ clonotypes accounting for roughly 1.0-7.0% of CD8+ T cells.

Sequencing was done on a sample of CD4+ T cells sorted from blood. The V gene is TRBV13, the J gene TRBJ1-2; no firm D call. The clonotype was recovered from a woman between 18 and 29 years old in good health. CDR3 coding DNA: TGTGCCAGCAGCGAAACATATGGCTACACCTTC. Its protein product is CASSETYGYTF.